The clone carrying this TCR beta chain has just a few counts. The antigen is undetermined. V dropped 0 bases and J dropped 0 bases, with 13 bases sitting between them. This CDR3 is built from 17 residues. Per germline, CDR1 SGDLS and CDR2 YYNGEE. This entry belongs to a study of CD8 T cells in ankylosing spondylitis. The study's findings and limits: The study identified a TCR beta motif of under ten highly homologous variants that appeared characteristic of ankylosing spondylitis blood.

TCRdb reanalysed the 5' RACE reads using MiXCR and keeps one entry per CDR3 protein. The profile covers 450,000 or so distinct CDR3 sequences, with roughly a quarter appearing a single time and about 0.9% taken by the ten largest. Sequencing input: blood, either unsorted or a sorted T cell fraction (not recorded which). The sequence came from a male donor with ankylosing spondylitis. The chain couples TRBV9 to TRBJ2-1; a possible D gene is TRBD2 (5 bases). The CDR3 sequence is CASSVGMGSLSYNEQFF. CDR3 nucleotide sequence: TGTGCCAGCAGCGTAGGTATGGGGAGCCTCTCCTACAATGAGCAGTTCTTC.